Shown below are 14 T cell receptor beta chains from a single sample sequenced in a study of shared clonotypes between healthy human individuals. Data came from immunoSEQ multiplex PCR; TCRdb stores just in-frame clones and leaves some out. The data hold approximately 440,000 clones, with about 74% observed a single time. The sequenced material came from PBMCs. All receptors derive from a woman aged 40 to 55 in good health. Some clones in this sample may be carry-over from other donors' samples.

The J gene is TRBJ2-7, the V gene TRBV27, with unresolved D. The V and J ends lost 0 bases and 1 base respectively, with 7 bases between them. The CDR3 sequence is 14 residues long. Germline CDR1 is MNHEY and CDR2 is SMNVEV (reference sequence). CDR3 nucleotide sequence: TGTGCCAGCAGTTTATCCCGCAGATCCTACGAGCAGTACTTC. This codes for CASSLSRRSYEQYF.

This chain links TRBV19 with TRBJ2-7; 9 bases match TRBD1. Trimming took 5 bases from V and 4 from J; bases not matched to a gene: 9. CDR1 LNHDA and CDR2 SQIVND come from the germline V gene (reference sequence). The CDR3 has 15 amino acids. The CDR3 is CASSLPGQGKYEQYF. The CDR3 nucleotides read TGTGCCAGTAGTCTCCCCGGACAGGGGAAGTACGAGCAGTACTTC. The full variable domain, its missing parts supplied by reference TRBV19 and TRBJ2-7, is DGGITQSPKYLFRKEGQNVTLSCEQNLNHDAMYWYRQDPGQGLRLIYYSQIVNDFQKGDIAEGYSVSREKKESFPLTVTSAQKNPTAFYLCASSLPGQGKYEQYFGPGTRLTVT.

This clone was observed a few times. This chain joins TRBV7-3 and TRBJ2-6; D uncertain. The CDR3 sequence is 18 residues long. Germline V gene data show CDR1 as SGHTA and CDR2 as FQGTGA. The V end was cut by 5 bases, the J end by 0 bases, with 17 bases between. CDR3 nucleotide sequence: TGTGCCAGCAGCCCACCAGTTCAAACCAGCTCTGGGGCCAACGTCCTGACTTTC. It translates to CASSPPVQTSSGANVLTF.

The V and J genes are TRBV4-2 and TRBJ2-7; D gene unclear. V lost 0 bases, J lost 2 bases, and 11 bases lay in between. CDR1 is LGHNA and CDR2 is YNFKEQ in the germline V gene. The length of the CDR3 is 15 residues. CDR3: CASSQEPRSPYEQYF. The DNA of the CDR3 is TGTGCCAGCAGCCAAGAGCCCAGGTCCCCCTACGAGCAGTACTTC.

To note about this clone: With a far larger clone one base away, a read error is the likely cause. Other DNA sequences in this specimen translate into the identical CDR3. The chain joins TRBV29-1 to TRBJ1-3; D remains ambiguous. In germline, CDR1 is SQVTM, CDR2 ANQGSEA. This CDR3 spans 13 amino acids. The CDR3 region has the DNA TGCAGTGTTGCCTGGTCTCTCGGAAACACCATATATTTT. Translation: CSVAWSLGNTIYF.

This chain links TRBV5-8 with TRBJ2-7; D unresolved. The V gene's germline CDR1 is SGHTS and CDR2 YDEGEE. This CDR3 has 13 amino acids. The V end was cut by 2 bases, the J end by 4 bases, with 10 bases between. CDR3 sequence (DNA): TGTGCCAGCAGCTTCTCGCTTAGGTACGAGCAGTACTTC. Translating gives CASSFSLRYEQYF. The variable domain in full, with the rest retrieved from reference TRBV5-8 and TRBJ2-7, is EAGVTQSPTHLIKTRGQQATLRCSPISGHTSVYWYQQALGLGLQFLLWYDEGEERNRGNFPPRFSGRQFPNYSSELNVNALELEDSALYLCASSFSLRYEQYFGPGTRLTVT.

About this clone itself: The sample carries other DNA sequences with the same CDR3. The rearrangement uses TRBV18 and TRBJ2-7, with D possibly being TRBD2 (5 bases). The V end was cut by 1 base, the J end by 4 bases, with 5 bases between. Germline V gives CDR1 KGHSH, CDR2 LQKENI. The CDR3 consists of 12 residues. CDR3: CASSPRGYEQYF. DNA for the CDR3: TGTGCCAGCTCACCACGAGGGTACGAGCAGTACTTC. The complete variable domain, with remaining parts taken from reference TRBV18 and TRBJ2-7, reads NAGVMQNPRHLVRRRGQEARLRCSPMKGHSHVYWYRQLPEEGLKFMVYLQKENIIDESGMPKERFSAEFPKEGPSILRIQQVVRGDSAAYFCASSPRGYEQYFGPGTRLTVT.

This clone appeared a single time. The chain joins TRBV5-1 to TRBJ2-1; no clear D gene. The length of the CDR3 is 14 residues. V lost 0 bases and J lost 5, with 9 bases in between. CDR1 is SGHRS, CDR2 YFSETQ, per germline. In DNA, the CDR3 is TGCGCCAGCAGCTTGGGACCAGGAAACAATGAGCAGTTCTTC. Amino acid sequence: CASSLGPGNNEQFF.

This clone has at least ten counts. This sequence joins TRBV28 and TRBJ2-3; D tentatively reads TRBD1 or TRBD2 (6 bases each). The germline V gene encodes CDR1 MDHEN and CDR2 SYDVKM. Deletions cut 6 bases from V and 2 bases from J, with 15 bases between. CDR3 length: 15 residues. CDR3 residues: CASSLGGGDTDTQYF. CDR3 nucleotides: TGTGCCAGCAGCCTTGGGGGCGGGGACACAGATACGCAGTATTTT.

The chain uses TRBV5-1 and TRBJ2-2; TRBD2 agrees at 8 bases. This CDR3 comprises 18 residues. Unmatched junction bases numbered 12, after V lost 4 bases and J lost 1 base. CDR1 SGHRS and CDR2 YFSETQ come from the germline V gene. The CDR3 DNA follows: TGCGCCAGCAGCCCTAACCCTCGAGCGGGAGTGAACACCGGGGAGCTGTTTTTT. Translated, it gives CASSPNPRAGVNTGELFF.

The chain employs TRBV5-1 and TRBJ2-3, with 8 bases lining up with TRBD2. This CDR3 spans 16 amino acids. Germline CDR1 SGHRS, CDR2 YFSETQ. The V segment lost 0 bases and the J segment 0 bases; nucleotides outside the gene matches: 3. The CDR3 loop reads CASSLGSSGSTDTQYF. The CDR3 nucleotides are TGCGCCAGCAGCTTGGGGTCTAGCGGGAGCACAGATACGCAGTATTTT.

This chain joins TRBV19 and TRBJ2-7; D possibly corresponds to TRBD2 (6 bases). Germline lookup yields CDR1 LNHDA and CDR2 SQIVND (reference sequence). V dropped 3 bases and J dropped 1 base, with 19 bases sitting between them. The CDR3 totals 17 residues. Here the CDR3 reads CASSIRGRTKGSYEQYF. The CDR3 coding sequence is TGTGCCAGTAGTATCAGAGGAAGGACTAAAGGTTCCTACGAGCAGTACTTC.

This clone has only a few counts. The chain links TRBV30 to TRBJ2-7; D not certain. Germline CDR1 and CDR2: GTSNPN and SVGIG (reference sequence). This CDR3 contains 13 residues. V dropped 6 bases and J dropped 0 bases, with 12 bases sitting between them. CDR3 loop: CACGQFASYEQYF. As DNA, the CDR3 is TGTGCCTGCGGGCAGTTCGCCTCCTACGAGCAGTACTTC.

This chain connects TRBV5-1 to TRBJ1-1; 7 nucleotides match TRBD1. This CDR3 has 13 amino acids. V was clipped by 2 bases and J by 4 bases; unmatched bases: 2. Per the germline V gene, CDR1 is SGHRS and CDR2 is YFSETQ. The CDR3 DNA follows: TGCGCCAGCAGCTTAACAGGGGCCACTGAAGCTTTCTTT. It codes for CASSLTGATEAFF.